The source of this TCR beta chain is a study of technical replicates of blood from several donors. Profiling relied on immunoSEQ multiplex PCR, and the TCRdb table lists in-frame clones only, not all of them. In the table there are some 82,000 clones, around 97% of which are singletons. The germline V gene has CDR1 MNHEY and CDR2 SVGAGI. This CDR3 region has 15 residues. Trimming removed 7 bases from V and 1 base from J; junction bases left unmatched: 5. The V call is TRBV6-5, the J call TRBJ2-2; 8 bases line up with TRBD2. The origin of this receptor is a human donor in good health. Specimen: T cells isolated from PBMCs. CDR3 nucleotide sequence: TGTGCCAGCAAGTCCCTAGCGGGGAACACCGGGGAGCTGTTTTTT. The encoded protein is CASKSLAGNTGELFF.